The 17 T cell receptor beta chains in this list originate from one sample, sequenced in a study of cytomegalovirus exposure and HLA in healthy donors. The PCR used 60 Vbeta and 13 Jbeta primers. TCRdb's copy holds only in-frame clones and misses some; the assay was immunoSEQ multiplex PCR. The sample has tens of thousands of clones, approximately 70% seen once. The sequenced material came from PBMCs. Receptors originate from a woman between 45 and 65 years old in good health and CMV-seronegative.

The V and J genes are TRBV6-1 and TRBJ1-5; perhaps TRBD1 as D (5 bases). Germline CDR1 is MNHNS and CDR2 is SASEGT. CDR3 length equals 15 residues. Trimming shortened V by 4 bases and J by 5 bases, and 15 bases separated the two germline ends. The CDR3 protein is CASSVGFGGDQPQHF. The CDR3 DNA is TGTGCCAGCAGTGTAGGGTTCGGGGGTGATCAGCCCCAGCATTTT.

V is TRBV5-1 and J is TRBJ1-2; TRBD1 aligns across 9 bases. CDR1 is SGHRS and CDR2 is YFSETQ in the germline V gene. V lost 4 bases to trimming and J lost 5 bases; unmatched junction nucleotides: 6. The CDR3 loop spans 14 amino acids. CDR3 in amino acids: CASSPTGGRYGYTF. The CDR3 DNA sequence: TGCGCCAGCAGCCCGACAGGGGGAAGGTATGGCTACACCTTC.

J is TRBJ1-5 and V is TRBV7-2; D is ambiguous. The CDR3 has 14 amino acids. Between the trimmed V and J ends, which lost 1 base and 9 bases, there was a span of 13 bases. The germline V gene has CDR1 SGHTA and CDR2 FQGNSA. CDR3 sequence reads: CASSLDWALRPQHF. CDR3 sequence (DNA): TGTGCCAGCAGCTTAGATTGGGCTTTGAGGCCCCAGCATTTT.

In DNA, the CDR3 is TGCGCCAGCAGGTTCTCGGCGGGGGGGCCGACAGATACGCAGTATTTT. Protein: CASRFSAGGPTDTQYF. This chain links TRBV5-1 with TRBJ2-3, with TRBD2 matching 9 bases. Germline V gene lookup returns CDR1 SGHRS and CDR2 YFSETQ. The ends lost 5 bases at V and 3 bases at J; junction bases unmatched: 10. There are 16 residues in the CDR3.

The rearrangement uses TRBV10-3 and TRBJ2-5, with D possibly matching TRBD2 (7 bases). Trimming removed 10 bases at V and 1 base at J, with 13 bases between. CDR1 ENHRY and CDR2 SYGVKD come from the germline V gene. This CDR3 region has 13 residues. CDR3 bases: TGTGCCACAGGGGAGGGAGCCCAAGAGACCCAGTACTTC. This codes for CATGEGAQETQYF.

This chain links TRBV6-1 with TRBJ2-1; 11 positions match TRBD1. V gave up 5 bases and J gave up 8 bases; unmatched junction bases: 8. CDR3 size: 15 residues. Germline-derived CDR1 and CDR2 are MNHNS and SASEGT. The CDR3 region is CASSTRDRGLYEQFF. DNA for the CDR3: TGTGCCAGCAGTACCCGGGACAGGGGGTTGTATGAGCAGTTCTTC.

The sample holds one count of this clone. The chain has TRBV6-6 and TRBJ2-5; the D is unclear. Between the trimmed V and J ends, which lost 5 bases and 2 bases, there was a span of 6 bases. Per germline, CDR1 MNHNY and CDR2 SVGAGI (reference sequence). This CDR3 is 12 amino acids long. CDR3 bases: TGTGCCAGCAGTCCGGGTCAAGAGACCCAGTACTTC. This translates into CASSPGQETQYF.

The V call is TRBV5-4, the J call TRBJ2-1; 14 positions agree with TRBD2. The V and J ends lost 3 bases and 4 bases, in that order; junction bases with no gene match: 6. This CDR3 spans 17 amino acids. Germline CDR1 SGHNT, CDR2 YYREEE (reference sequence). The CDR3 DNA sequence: TGTGCCAGCAGCTATACGACTAGCGGGGGGGCTTACAATGAGCAGTTCTTC. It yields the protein CASSYTTSGGAYNEQFF.

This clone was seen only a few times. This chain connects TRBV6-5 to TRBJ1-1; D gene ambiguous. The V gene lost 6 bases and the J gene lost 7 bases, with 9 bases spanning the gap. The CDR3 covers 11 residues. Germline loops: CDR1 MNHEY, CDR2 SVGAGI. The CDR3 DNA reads TGTGCCAGCAGCCAAGCGGGTGAAGCTTTCTTT. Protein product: CASSQAGEAFF.

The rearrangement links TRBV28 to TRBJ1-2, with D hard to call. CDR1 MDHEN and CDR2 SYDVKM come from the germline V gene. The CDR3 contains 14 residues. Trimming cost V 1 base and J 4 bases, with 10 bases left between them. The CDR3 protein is CASSLFGGIYGYTF. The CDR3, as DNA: TGTGCCAGCAGTTTATTTGGAGGAATCTATGGCTACACCTTC.

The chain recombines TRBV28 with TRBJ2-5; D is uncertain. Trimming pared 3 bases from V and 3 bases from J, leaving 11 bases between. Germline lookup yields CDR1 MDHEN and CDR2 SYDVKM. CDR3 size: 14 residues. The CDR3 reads CASSFGEREETQYF. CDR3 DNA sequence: TGTGCCAGCAGTTTCGGTGAAAGAGAAGAGACCCAGTACTTC.

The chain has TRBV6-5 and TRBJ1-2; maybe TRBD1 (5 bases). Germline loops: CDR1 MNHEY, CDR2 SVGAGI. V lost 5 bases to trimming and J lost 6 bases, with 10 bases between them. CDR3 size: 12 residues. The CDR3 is CASSGDSDGYTF. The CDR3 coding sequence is TGTGCCAGCAGTGGGGACTCGGATGGCTACACCTTC.

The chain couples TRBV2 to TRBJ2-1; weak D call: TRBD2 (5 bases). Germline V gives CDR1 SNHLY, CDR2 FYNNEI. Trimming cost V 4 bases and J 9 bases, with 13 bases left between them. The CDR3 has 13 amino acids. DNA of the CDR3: TGTGCCAGCAGTGGCCTACTAGGTGGTGAGCAGTTCTTC. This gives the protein CASSGLLGGEQFF.

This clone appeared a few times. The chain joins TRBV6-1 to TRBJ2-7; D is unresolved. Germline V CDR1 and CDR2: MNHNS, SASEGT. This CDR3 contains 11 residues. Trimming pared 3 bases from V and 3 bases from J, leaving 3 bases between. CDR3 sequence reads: CASSDSYEQYF. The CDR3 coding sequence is TGTGCCAGCAGTGACAGCTACGAGCAGTACTTC.

CDR3 bases: TGTGCCAGCAGCCTGCGGGACAGGAATGAAAAACTGTTTTTT. It translates to CASSLRDRNEKLFF. The chain carries TRBV13 and TRBJ1-4, with 8 bases identical to TRBD1. V gave up 5 bases and J gave up 5 bases; unmatched junction bases: 4. From germline, CDR1 is PRHDT and CDR2 FYEKMQ (reference sequence). The CDR3 spans 14 residues.

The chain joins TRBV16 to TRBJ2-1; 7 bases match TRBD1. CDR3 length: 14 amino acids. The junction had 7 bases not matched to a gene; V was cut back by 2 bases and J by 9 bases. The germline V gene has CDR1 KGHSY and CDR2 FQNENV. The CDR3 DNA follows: TGTGCCAGCAGCCAAACAGGGGTCCAGCGTGAGCAGTTCTTC. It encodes CASSQTGVQREQFF.

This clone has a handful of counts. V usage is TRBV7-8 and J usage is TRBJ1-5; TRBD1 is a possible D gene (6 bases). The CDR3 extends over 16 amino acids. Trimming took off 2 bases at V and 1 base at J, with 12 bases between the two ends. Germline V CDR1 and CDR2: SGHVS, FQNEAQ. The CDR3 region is CASSLFGQGSNQPQHF. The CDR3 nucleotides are TGTGCCAGCAGCTTATTTGGTCAGGGGAGCAATCAGCCCCAGCATTTT.